The 17 T cell receptor beta chains presented below share a single source sample, sequenced in a study of shared clonotypes between healthy human individuals. TCRdb's table, derived via immunoSEQ multiplex PCR, lists solely in-frame clones and lacks some. Here the sample spans roughly 2.2 million clones, 85% to 95% being singletons. Sequencing was performed on naive CD4+ T cells from PBMCs. The subset is: CD45RA+ positively selected. The receptor set was obtained from a man between 18 and 29 years old in good health. Some clones in this sample may be carry-over from other donors' samples.

The genes are TRBV19 and TRBJ1-2; 8 bases fit TRBD1. Germline values: CDR1 LNHDA, CDR2 SQIVND (reference sequence). The CDR3 runs 16 residues. The V and J ends lost 3 bases and 4 bases, in that order; junction bases with no gene match: 10. The CDR3: CASSMTPKTGVYGYTF. The CDR3 coding sequence is TGTGCCAGTAGTATGACCCCCAAGACAGGGGTCTATGGCTACACCTTC.

This clone turned up a few times. The identical CDR3 is also encoded by other nucleotide sequences in the sample. The chain uses TRBV29-1 and TRBJ1-1; the D is unclear. V shed 2 bases and J shed 4 bases, with 2 bases lying between them. Germline-derived CDR1 and CDR2 are SQVTM and ANQGSEA. The CDR3 extends over 10 amino acids. CDR3 DNA: TGCAGCGTTGAAACCACTGAAGCTTTCTTT. It yields the protein CSVETTEAFF.

This chain connects TRBV4-2 to TRBJ2-7; D is possibly TRBD1 (5 bases). CDR1 and CDR2 (germline): LGHNA, YNFKEQ. V was pared by 1 base and J by 3 bases, with 13 bases between. The CDR3 extends over 15 amino acids. This chain's CDR3 is CASSQVLTASYEQYF. The CDR3 nucleotides read TGTGCCAGCAGCCAAGTATTGACAGCCAGCTACGAGCAGTACTTC.

The V call is TRBV11-3, the J call TRBJ2-2, with 7 bases identical to TRBD2. The CDR3 has 18 residues. Germline V gives CDR1 SGHNT, CDR2 YENEEA. The V segment lost 5 bases and the J segment 7 bases; nucleotides outside the gene matches: 19. The DNA of the CDR3 is TGTGCCAGCAGCGCCTCAGGGTGGGGGAGGGCCGATGGCGGGGAGCTGTTTTTT. This gives the protein CASSASGWGRADGGELFF.

The chain has TRBV2 and TRBJ2-2; the D gene is possibly TRBD1 (5 bases). The V and J ends lost 2 bases and 3 bases respectively, with 10 bases between them. The CDR3 is 15 amino acids. Germline V gene data show CDR1 as SNHLY and CDR2 as FYNNEI. The CDR3 loop is CASSERGADTGELFF. CDR3 nucleotide sequence: TGTGCCAGCAGTGAAAGGGGTGCGGACACCGGGGAGCTGTTTTTT.

V is TRBV10-3 and J is TRBJ2-3; D may correspond to TRBD1 or TRBD2 (5 bases each). Trimming took 6 bases from V and 2 from J, leaving 12 bases between them. Germline values: CDR1 ENHRY, CDR2 SYGVKD. This CDR3 region has 14 residues. This CDR3 reads CAIREGRVTDTQYF. For the CDR3, the DNA is TGTGCCATCAGAGAGGGGCGGGTCACAGATACGCAGTATTTT.

The rearrangement links TRBV5-1 to TRBJ2-1; no reliable D call. In germline, CDR1 is SGHRS, CDR2 YFSETQ. The CDR3 covers 14 residues. V dropped 0 bases and J dropped 5 bases, with 9 bases sitting between them. The CDR3 DNA reads as TGCGCCAGCAGCTTGGCCGACCGGCACAATGAGCAGTTCTTC. This translates into CASSLADRHNEQFF.

The rearrangement links TRBV28 to TRBJ2-7; 9 positions match TRBD2. The ends lost 4 bases at V and 6 bases at J; junction bases unmatched: 4. The CDR3 extends over 13 amino acids. Germline CDR1 MDHEN, CDR2 SYDVKM. The CDR3 loop is CASSYSGSPEQYF. DNA of the CDR3: TGTGCCAGCAGTTATAGCGGGAGCCCCGAGCAGTACTTC.

The V gene is TRBV4-3, the J gene TRBJ2-2; 8 bases agree with TRBD2. Trimming removed 2 bases from V and 9 bases from J; junction bases left unmatched: 14. The CDR3 extends over 17 amino acids. Germline assignment: CDR1 LGHNA and CDR2 YSLEER. This CDR3 is CASSQPWAAGASRELFF. In DNA, the CDR3 is TGCGCCAGCAGCCAACCATGGGCAGCGGGAGCCTCTCGGGAGCTGTTTTTT.

This chain connects TRBV2 to TRBJ2-5; a weak D match, TRBD2 (6 bases). The CDR3 covers 12 residues. V lost 11 bases to trimming and J lost 4 bases, with 14 bases between them. Per germline, CDR1 SNHLY and CDR2 FYNNEI. The CDR3 coding sequence is TGTGCCTGGCGGCGGGAAGGAGAGACCCAGTACTTC. Its protein product is CAWRREGETQYF.

The chain couples TRBV7-2 to TRBJ1-1; tentative D call: TRBD1 (5 bases). Trimming removed 1 base from V and 4 bases from J, with 13 bases in between. This CDR3 contains 15 residues. Germline values: CDR1 SGHTA, CDR2 FQGNSA. The CDR3 sequence: CASSLGRVESTEAFF. Written as DNA, the CDR3 is TGTGCCAGCAGCTTAGGCAGGGTCGAGAGCACTGAAGCTTTCTTT. The full variable domain, in which reference TRBV7-2 and TRBJ1-1 provide the parts outside the CDR3, is GAGVSQSPSNKVTEKGKDVELRCDPISGHTALYWYRQSLGQGLEFLIYFQGNSAPDKSGLPSDRFSAERTGGSVSTLTIQRTQQEDSAVYLCASSLGRVESTEAFFGQGTRLTVV.

The V gene is TRBV7-2, the J gene TRBJ1-1; D may be TRBD1 (6 bases). Germline V CDR1 and CDR2: SGHTA, FQGNSA. The length of the CDR3 is 15 residues. The V end was cut by 5 bases, the J end by 1 base, with 14 bases between. The CDR3 sequence: CASSIRGGGNTEAFF. The CDR3 region has the DNA TGTGCCAGCAGCATACGGGGAGGGGGGAACACTGAAGCTTTCTTT.

The chain is built from TRBV28 and TRBJ1-4; 9 bases are a match to TRBD1. Germline V gene data show CDR1 as MDHEN and CDR2 as SYDVKM. The length of the CDR3 is 19 residues. V was pared by 5 bases and J by 8 bases, with 21 bases of the junction left unmatched. CDR3 region: CASSHGQGRGGRRKEKLFF. CDR3 DNA sequence: TGTGCCAGCAGTCATGGACAGGGGCGAGGGGGGAGGAGAAAGGAAAAACTGTTTTTT. Filled out from reference TRBV28 and TRBJ1-4, the complete variable domain reads DVKVTQSSRYLVKRTGEKVFLECVQDMDHENMFWYRQDPGLGLRLIYFSYDVKMKEKGDIPEGYSVSREKKERFSLILESASTNQTSMYLCASSHGQGRGGRRKEKLFFGSGTQLSVL.

The J gene is TRBJ1-1, the V gene TRBV29-1; D might be TRBD1 (5 bases). Germline CDR1 SQVTM, CDR2 ANQGSEA. This CDR3 is 13 amino acids long. Trimming removed 4 bases from V and 3 bases from J, with 12 bases in between. CDR3 amino acids: CSVGRQGYTEAFF. In DNA form, the CDR3 reads TGCAGCGTTGGCCGGCAGGGATACACTGAAGCTTTCTTT.

The genes are TRBV2 and TRBJ2-1, with a weak D call TRBD2 (5 bases). The length of the CDR3 is 13 residues. Germline CDR1 SNHLY, CDR2 FYNNEI. Trimming removed 7 bases at V and 4 bases at J, with 11 bases between. Here the CDR3 DNA reads TGTGCCAGCATCAGCGGAGTTTACAATGAGCAGTTCTTC. It specifies CASISGVYNEQFF.

A remark on this clone: Additional DNA sequences in this sample encode the identical CDR3. The chain carries TRBV5-1 and TRBJ1-2; TRBD1 aligns across 7 bases. The germline gives CDR1 SGHRS, CDR2 YFSETQ. The CDR3 is made up of 14 amino acids. Trimming removed 4 bases from V and 3 bases from J; junction bases left unmatched: 6. Here the CDR3 reads CASSTITGDYGYTF. CDR3 nucleotides: TGCGCCAGCAGCACAATTACAGGGGACTATGGCTACACCTTC.

A remark on this clone: Other nucleotide sequences from this sample produce the same CDR3. V gene TRBV19 combines with J gene TRBJ1-2, with 7 positions matching TRBD1. V was pared by 1 base and J by 4 bases, with 0 bases of the junction left unmatched. The CDR3 is made up of 13 amino acids. Germline-derived CDR1 and CDR2 are LNHDA and SQIVND (reference sequence). In DNA form, the CDR3 reads TGTGCCAGTAGTATAGGACAGGGCTATGGCTACACCTTC. This gives the protein CASSIGQGYGYTF.